The next 22 T cell receptor beta chains were all read from a single sample in a study of beta chain features in type 1 diabetes. Study results and limitations: Researchers report that Type 1 diabetes patients had moderately but significantly shorter TCRB CDR3s across all four CD4+ subsets.

Expressed TCRB transcripts were sequenced because the entire RNA isolate underwent reverse transcription. TCRdb keeps only in-frame clones here, not all; method: immunoSEQ multiplex PCR. The data hold 600,000 to 700,000 clones, with around 15% observed a single time. Their antigen targets remain unknown. The sample taken for sequencing was naive CD4+ T cells from blood. Receptor source: a man between 18 and 29 years old with type 1 diabetes.

This sequence joins TRBV2 and TRBJ1-1; 11 positions agree with TRBD1. V trimming: 8 bases; J trimming: 7 bases; junction bases outside the gene matches: 12. This CDR3 has 15 residues. CDR1 is SNHLY, CDR2 FYNNEI, per germline. The DNA for the CDR3 is TGTGCCAGCGGCACGGACAGGGGGCGAGTTAATGAAGCTTTCTTT. Amino acid sequence: CASGTDRGRVNEAFF.

V gene TRBV28 combines with J gene TRBJ2-3; no clear D. CDR1 is MDHEN, CDR2 SYDVKM, per germline. The CDR3 loop spans 12 amino acids. Deletions cut 7 bases from V and 4 bases from J, with 9 bases between. Here the CDR3 reads CASMLVPDTQYF. The CDR3, as DNA: TGTGCCAGCATGCTTGTGCCAGATACGCAGTATTTT.

The CDR3, as DNA: TGTGCCAGCGGTAGGGGGTTCCAAGAGACCCAGTACTTC. This codes for CASGRGFQETQYF. J is TRBJ2-5 and V is TRBV7-6; the D gene is possibly TRBD1 (6 bases). The germline V gene has CDR1 SGHVS and CDR2 FNYEAQ. The CDR3 totals 13 residues. The V and J ends lost 8 bases and 1 base respectively, with 11 bases between them.

This rearrangement joins TRBV2 to TRBJ2-3, with 10 bases that match TRBD2. This CDR3 has 18 residues. Per germline, CDR1 SNHLY and CDR2 FYNNEI. The trim removed 6 bases at V and 2 bases at J, leaving 14 bases unmatched. In DNA, the CDR3 is TGTGCCAGCAGATACTTAGCGGGGGGTCCCCTTTCCACAGATACGCAGTATTTT. Its translation: CASRYLAGGPLSTDTQYF.

This clone has more than one count but fewer than ten. The J gene is TRBJ2-1, the V gene TRBV27; perhaps D is TRBD1 or TRBD2 (5 bases each). The CDR3 is made up of 13 amino acids. CDR1 is MNHEY, CDR2 SMNVEV, per germline (reference sequence). V lost 0 bases and J 15 bases, leaving 15 bases between the germline ends. The CDR3 region has the DNA TGTGCCAGCAGTTTATCGCCGGGACGGCGGCCGTTCTTC. This gives the protein CASSLSPGRRPFF.

This clone occurred a few times. This chain links TRBV7-9 with TRBJ1-1; TRBD1 agrees at 10 bases. The V segment lost 5 bases and the J segment 5 bases; nucleotides outside the gene matches: 11. This CDR3 is built from 16 residues. From germline, CDR1 is SEHNR and CDR2 FQNEAQ (reference sequence). Here the CDR3 reads CASSQRDRGIRTEAFF. The CDR3 DNA sequence: TGTGCCAGCAGCCAGCGGGACAGGGGAATACGTACTGAAGCTTTCTTT.

The J gene is TRBJ2-7, the V gene TRBV5-1; 7 bases match TRBD1. The CDR3 contains 14 residues. CDR1 SGHRS and CDR2 YFSETQ come from the germline V gene. Germline trimming cut 0 bases from V and 3 bases from J; bases unmatched to any gene: 3. The CDR3 loop reads CASSLVQGDYEQYF. The CDR3 DNA follows: TGCGCCAGCAGCTTGGTGCAGGGGGACTACGAGCAGTACTTC.

Only a few counts were recorded for this clone. The chain is built from TRBV4-1 and TRBJ2-1; D is unclear. CDR1 MGHRA and CDR2 YSYEKL come from the germline V gene. The CDR3 consists of 14 residues. V was trimmed by 1 base and J by 8 bases, leaving 12 bases between them. The CDR3 region has the DNA TGCGCCAGCAGCCAAGGCTACTCGACCGATGAGCAGTTCTTC. Its protein product is CASSQGYSTDEQFF.

The chain uses TRBV4-2 and TRBJ1-2; D may be TRBD1 (5 bases). The V and J ends lost 3 bases and 7 bases respectively, with 15 bases between them. Germline assignment: CDR1 LGHNA and CDR2 YNFKEQ. The CDR3 has 14 residues. CDR3 amino acids: CASSHEQVLSGYTF. The CDR3, as DNA: TGTGCCAGCAGCCACGAACAGGTCCTAAGTGGCTACACCTTC.

This clone was observed a handful of times. The J gene is TRBJ2-7, the V gene TRBV5-6; D ambiguous. Germline V gene sequence: CDR1 SGHDT, CDR2 YYEEEE. Between the trimmed V and J ends, which lost 4 bases and 7 bases, there was a span of 12 bases. The CDR3 has 12 residues. CDR3 in amino acids: CASSQTPVEQYF. The CDR3 DNA is TGTGCCAGCAGCCAGACCCCGGTGGAGCAGTACTTC.

This clone has just a few counts. The CDR3 sequence is CASSPRRPGELFF. The CDR3 region has the DNA TGTGCCAGCTCGCCGAGGCGACCGGGCGAACTGTTTTTT. The gene calls are TRBV18 and TRBJ1-4; the D is unclear. Trimming took off 6 bases at V and 12 bases at J, with 17 bases between the two ends. This CDR3 region has 13 residues. Germline lookup yields CDR1 KGHSH and CDR2 LQKENI.

This clone was recorded a few times. The chain carries TRBV25-1 and TRBJ2-3; 12 bases line up with TRBD2. The V gene's germline CDR1 is MGHDK and CDR2 SYGVNS. The CDR3 is 15 amino acids. J lost 3 bases, V lost 7 bases, and 5 bases had no gene match. The CDR3 sequence is CASIAGLAGTDTQYF. CDR3 nucleotide sequence: TGTGCCAGCATTGCCGGACTAGCGGGGACAGATACGCAGTATTTT.

The chain recombines TRBV2 with TRBJ2-7; no definite D call. The germline V and J ends were trimmed by 7 bases and 6 bases, with 7 bases remaining between them. CDR1 and CDR2 (germline): SNHLY, FYNNEI. The CDR3 covers 10 residues. In DNA form, the CDR3 reads TGTGCCAGCATACTTTTCGAGCAGTACTTC. Amino acids: CASILFEQYF.

A few counts support this clone. V is TRBV7-4 and J is TRBJ1-5; 7 nucleotides agree with TRBD1. J gave up 0 bases and V 4 bases, and 18 bases lay outside the gene matches. There are 20 residues in the CDR3. Germline CDR1 and CDR2: SGHVT and SQSDAQ. CDR3 loop: CASSSPPLGQSIYSNQPQHF. The CDR3 coding sequence is TGTGCCAGCAGCTCTCCCCCCTTGGGACAGTCGATATATAGCAATCAGCCCCAGCATTTT.

The chain combines TRBV7-2 with TRBJ2-7; 9 nucleotides line up with TRBD1. V lost 5 bases to trimming and J lost 2 bases; unmatched junction nucleotides: 10. Germline V gene data show CDR1 as SGHTA and CDR2 as FQGNSA. The CDR3 loop spans 16 amino acids. Here the CDR3 DNA reads TGTGCCAGCAGCAGAGCCGGGACAGGGTTACCCTACGAGCAGTACTTC. Its translation: CASSRAGTGLPYEQYF.

This clone appeared a few times. The gene calls are TRBV6-5 and TRBJ2-6; no firm D call. V gave up 2 bases and J gave up 4 bases, with 3 bases separating them. CDR1 is MNHEY, CDR2 SVGAGI, per germline. The CDR3 consists of 13 residues. CDR3 bases: TGTGCCAGCAGTTACGGAGGGGCCAACGTCCTGACTTTC. Translating it yields CASSYGGANVLTF.

The J gene is TRBJ1-5, the V gene TRBV30; no clear D. This CDR3 region has 14 residues. Between the trimmed V and J ends, which lost 1 base and 0 bases, there was a span of 7 bases. CDR1 is GTSNPN and CDR2 is SVGIG in the germline V gene (reference sequence). CDR3 sequence reads: CAWSDVNSNQPQHF. CDR3 bases: TGTGCCTGGAGTGATGTTAATAGCAATCAGCCCCAGCATTTT.

The chain is built from TRBV19 and TRBJ2-3; no clear D gene. Trimming removed 7 bases at V and 5 bases at J, with 7 bases between. The CDR3 length is 11 residues. Germline V gene lookup returns CDR1 LNHDA and CDR2 SQIVND (reference sequence). As DNA, the CDR3 is TGTGCCAGTAAGGCAGGAGATACGCAGTATTTT. As protein: CASKAGDTQYF.

This chain links TRBV5-1 with TRBJ2-7, with D perhaps matching TRBD1 (5 bases). Germline V CDR1 and CDR2: SGHRS, YFSETQ. Trimming took 4 bases from V and 1 from J, leaving 15 bases between them. This CDR3 contains 15 residues. CDR3: CASSPGHWISYEQYF. In DNA form, the CDR3 reads TGCGCCAGCAGCCCAGGACATTGGATATCCTACGAGCAGTACTTC.

The chain has TRBV10-2 and TRBJ1-6; 9 bases match TRBD1. The CDR3 has 16 amino acids. Germline CDR1 is WSHSY and CDR2 is SAAADI. After removal of 4 bases from V and 6 bases from J, the junction contained 7 bases not matched to a gene. This CDR3 reads CASSAPNRGPNSPLHF. The CDR3, as DNA: TGCGCCAGCAGTGCGCCGAACAGGGGGCCTAATTCACCCCTCCACTTT.

The chain is built from TRBV4-2 and TRBJ1-2; no reliable D call. Trimming left V 0 bases short and J 5 bases short, with 16 bases between. The CDR3 has 16 amino acids. CDR1 and CDR2 from the germline V gene are LGHNA and YNFKEQ. For the CDR3, the DNA is TGTGCCAGCAGCCAAGATAGGGCAGGAGAGGGATATGGCTACACCTTC. This sequence encodes CASSQDRAGEGYGYTF.

This clone was recorded a few times. The chain employs TRBV9 and TRBJ2-7; D is possibly TRBD1 (6 bases). The germline CDR1 and CDR2 sequences are SGDLS and YYNGEE. The CDR3 is 15 residues long. The V end lost 0 bases, the J end lost 4 bases, and 14 bases lay between the germline ends. DNA for the CDR3: TGTGCCAGCAGCGTAGCAGAGGGGGATTGGTACGAGCAGTACTTC. Translating it yields CASSVAEGDWYEQYF.